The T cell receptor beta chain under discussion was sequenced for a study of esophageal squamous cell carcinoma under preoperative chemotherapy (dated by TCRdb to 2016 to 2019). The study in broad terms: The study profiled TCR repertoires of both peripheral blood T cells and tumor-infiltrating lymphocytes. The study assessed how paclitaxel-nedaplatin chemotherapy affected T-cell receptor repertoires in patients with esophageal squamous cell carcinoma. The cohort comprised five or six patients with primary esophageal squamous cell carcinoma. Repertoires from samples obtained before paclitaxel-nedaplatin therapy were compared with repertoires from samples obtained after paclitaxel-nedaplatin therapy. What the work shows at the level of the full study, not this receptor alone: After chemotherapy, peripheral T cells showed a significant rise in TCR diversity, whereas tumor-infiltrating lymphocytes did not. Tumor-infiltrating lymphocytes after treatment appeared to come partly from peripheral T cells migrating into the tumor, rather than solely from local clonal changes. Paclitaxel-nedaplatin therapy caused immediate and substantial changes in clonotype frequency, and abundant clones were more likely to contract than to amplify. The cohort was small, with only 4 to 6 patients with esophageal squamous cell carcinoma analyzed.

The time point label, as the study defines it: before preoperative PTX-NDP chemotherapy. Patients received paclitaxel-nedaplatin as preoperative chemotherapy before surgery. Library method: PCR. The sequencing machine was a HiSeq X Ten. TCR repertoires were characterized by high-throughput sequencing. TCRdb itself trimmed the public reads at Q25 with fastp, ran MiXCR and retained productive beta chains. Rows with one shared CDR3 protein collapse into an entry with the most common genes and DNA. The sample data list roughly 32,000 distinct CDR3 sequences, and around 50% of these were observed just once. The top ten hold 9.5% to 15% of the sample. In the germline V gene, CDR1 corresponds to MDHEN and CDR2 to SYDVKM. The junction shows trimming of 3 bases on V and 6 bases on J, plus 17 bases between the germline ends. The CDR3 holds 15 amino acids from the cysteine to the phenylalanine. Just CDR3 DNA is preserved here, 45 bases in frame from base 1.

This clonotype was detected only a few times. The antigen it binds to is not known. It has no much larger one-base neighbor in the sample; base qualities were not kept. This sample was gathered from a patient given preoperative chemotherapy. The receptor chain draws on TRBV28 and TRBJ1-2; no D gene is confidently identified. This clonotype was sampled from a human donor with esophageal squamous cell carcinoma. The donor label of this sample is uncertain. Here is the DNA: TGTGCCAGCAGTTTTCCCCCTGACAAGGGAAATGGCTACACCTTC. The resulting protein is CASSFPPDKGNGYTF.